These 20 T cell receptor beta chains originate from one sample sequenced in a study of beta chain features in type 1 diabetes. For these receptors, no antigen is known. Isolated RNA was reverse transcribed in full, so expressed TCRB transcripts were sequenced. Measured with immunoSEQ multiplex PCR; TCRdb has only the in-frame clones, and not every one. This repertoire shows 150,000 to 200,000 clones, approximately 9.1% found once; its top ten account for 0.65% to 0.9%. General study points: TCRB CDR3s were moderately but significantly shorter in Type 1 diabetes patients in all four CD4+ subsets.

The sequencing input was central memory CD4+ T cells from blood. All receptors come from a woman in her 30s with type 1 diabetes.

This clone was counted a few times. The V and J genes are TRBV28 and TRBJ1-2; maybe TRBD1 (6 bases). V gave up 7 bases and J gave up 4 bases, with 10 bases separating them. Germline CDR1 reads MDHEN; CDR2 reads SYDVKM. The CDR3 is 12 amino acids. DNA for the CDR3: TGTGCCAGCACCGGACAGAGCTATGGCTACACCTTC. It yields the protein CASTGQSYGYTF.

This clone came up a few times. The gene calls are TRBV7-9 and TRBJ1-3; D unclear. The CDR3 runs to 15 residues. The V gene's germline CDR1 is SEHNR and CDR2 FQNEAQ (reference sequence). The V gene lost 8 bases and the J gene lost 2 bases, with 16 bases spanning the gap. CDR3 amino acids: CASGRRAITGNTIYF. Written as DNA, the CDR3 is TGTGCCAGCGGGAGGAGGGCAATTACTGGAAACACCATATATTTT. Drawing the rest from reference TRBV7-9 and TRBJ1-3, the complete variable domain is DTGVSQNPRHKITKRGQNVTFRCDPISEHNRLYWYRQTLGQGPEFLTYFQNEAQLEKSRLLSDRFSAERPKGSFSTLEIQRTEQGDSAMYLCASGRRAITGNTIYFGEGSWLTVV.

In this sample, this clone turned up a few times. V is TRBV7-2 and J is TRBJ2-4, with TRBD1 matching over 8 bases. Unmatched junction bases numbered 13, after V lost 5 bases and J lost 7 bases. The germline V gene has CDR1 SGHTA and CDR2 FQGNSA. The CDR3 is 16 amino acids. CDR3 DNA sequence: TGTGCCAGCAGCGGAGCAGGGGGCTCCGTTGGGAACATTCAGTACTTC. Its protein product is CASSGAGGSVGNIQYF.

The V call is TRBV27, the J call TRBJ2-1; a weak D match, TRBD2 (5 bases). With 5 bases removed from V and 6 bases from J, the gap between germline ends came to 14 bases. The CDR3 runs 14 residues. Germline CDR1 and CDR2: MNHEY and SMNVEV (reference sequence). DNA of the CDR3: TGTGCCAGCAGTACTCGGGAACGGATCAATGAGCAGTTCTTC. The encoded protein is CASSTRERINEQFF.

The chain joins TRBV18 to TRBJ2-7; 13 bases map to TRBD2. The germline gives CDR1 KGHSH, CDR2 LQKENI. The CDR3 is made up of 16 amino acids. Unmatched junction bases numbered 6, after V lost 6 bases and J lost 1 base. The CDR3 sequence: CASSRTSGSGSYEQYF. The CDR3 DNA reads TGTGCCAGCTCGCGGACTAGCGGGAGCGGGTCCTACGAGCAGTACTTC.

This clone was detected ten times or more. This sequence joins TRBV21-1 and TRBJ2-5; TRBD2 is the table's D call and was not checked against the DNA. TRBV21-1 is classified as a pseudogene. The CDR3 totals 15 residues. This CDR3 reads CASRRRRAGCETQYF. CDR3 DNA: TGTGCCAGCAGACGACGGAGGGCGGGTTGTGAGACCCAGTACTTC.

The chain carries TRBV29-1 and TRBJ1-5; no definite D call. Germline V gene lookup returns CDR1 SQVTM and CDR2 ANQGSEA. V shed 3 bases and J shed 6 bases, with 9 bases lying between them. The CDR3 spans 12 residues. Written as DNA, the CDR3 is TGCAGCGTTGAGAGGGATGGTCAGCCCCAGCATTTT. Its protein is CSVERDGQPQHF. Combining the CDR3 with reference TRBV29-1 and TRBJ1-5 gives the whole variable domain SAVISQKPSRDICQRGTSLTIQCQVDSQVTMMFWYRQQPGQSLTLIATANQGSEATYESGFVIDKFPISRPNLTFSTLTVSNMSPEDSSIYLCSVERDGQPQHFGDGTRLSIL.

This chain uses TRBV30 with TRBJ1-4, with a possible D match to TRBD1 (5 bases). CDR1 is GTSNPN, CDR2 SVGIG, per germline (reference sequence). There are 16 residues in the CDR3. Trimming removed 4 bases from V and 0 bases from J, with 15 bases in between. The CDR3 region is CAWTPRGRPTNEKLFF. The CDR3 region has the DNA TGTGCCTGGACCCCTCGGGGGAGGCCAACTAATGAAAAACTGTTTTTT.

This clone was recorded a few times. One end of the junction varies from germline; a read error may be responsible. CDR3 DNA sequence: TGTGCTAGCAGCTTAGGCTGGGCGGGAGCCGGCAGTGAGCAGTTCTTC. Its translation: CASSLGWAGAGSEQFF. The chain links TRBV7-7 to TRBJ2-1; 7 nucleotides align to TRBD2. CDR1 is SSHAT and CDR2 is FNYEAQ in the germline V gene (reference sequence). The CDR3 spans 16 residues.

A word on this clone: Distinct nucleotide sequences in the sample also encode this CDR3. The chain combines TRBV29-1 with TRBJ1-5; 8 bases map to TRBD1. V dropped 5 bases and J dropped 4; count of bases not matched to a gene: 7. Germline loops: CDR1 SQVTM, CDR2 ANQGSEA. This CDR3 has 14 amino acids. Here the CDR3 DNA reads TGCAGCGTTCGGACAGGGAGAGGGAATCAGCCCCAGCATTTT. Protein product: CSVRTGRGNQPQHF.

This clone turned up a few times. The genes are TRBV4-1 and TRBJ2-3, with 8 positions matching TRBD2. This CDR3 is built from 15 residues. Germline values: CDR1 MGHRA, CDR2 YSYEKL. V gave up 5 bases and J gave up 5 bases; unmatched junction bases: 9. CDR3 loop: CASSISGGPGDTQYF. CDR3 coding DNA: TGCGCCAGCAGCATATCGGGAGGGCCTGGAGATACGCAGTATTTT.

This rearrangement joins TRBV9 to TRBJ2-3; 10 positions agree with TRBD2. Germline CDR1 and CDR2: SGDLS and YYNGEE. The CDR3 runs to 14 residues. After removal of 4 bases from V and 4 bases from J, the junction contained 3 bases not matched to a gene. CDR3 nucleotide sequence: TGTGCCAGCAGCCGAAGCGGGGGGGCAGATACGCAGTATTTT. Its translation is CASSRSGGADTQYF.

The rearrangement joins TRBV19 to TRBJ2-7; tentative D call: TRBD2 (6 bases). Germline assignment: CDR1 LNHDA and CDR2 SQIVND (reference sequence). This CDR3 has 14 residues. V was trimmed by 3 bases and J by 2 bases, leaving 11 bases between them. The CDR3 nucleotides are TGTGCCAGTAGTATTATGGGGGGAACCTACGAGCAGTACTTC. Residues: CASSIMGGTYEQYF.

The chain employs TRBV7-3 and TRBJ2-3, with a tentative D call TRBD1 (6 bases). CDR3 length: 12 residues. Germline values: CDR1 SGHTA, CDR2 FQGTGA. The germline V and J ends were trimmed by 5 bases and 9 bases, with 12 bases remaining between them. The CDR3 bases are TGTGCCAGCAGCGATACAGGGTACACGCAGTATTTT. Amino acids: CASSDTGYTQYF. The whole variable domain, filled in from reference TRBV7-3 and TRBJ2-3, reads GAGVSQTPSNKVTEKGKYVELRCDPISGHTALYWYRQSLGQGPEFLIYFQGTGAADDSGLPNDRFFAVRPEGSVSTLKIQRTERGDSAVYLCASSDTGYTQYFGPGTRLTVL.

A few counts support this clone. This chain joins TRBV18 and TRBJ1-3; D call uncertain. CDR1 and CDR2 from the germline V gene are KGHSH and LQKENI. Trimming removed 3 bases at V and 0 bases at J, with 9 bases between. The CDR3 extends over 15 amino acids. In DNA, the CDR3 is TGTGCCAGCTCACCGGACTATACCTCTGGAAACACCATATATTTT. It yields the protein CASSPDYTSGNTIYF.

The J gene is TRBJ2-1, the V gene TRBV7-3; the D is unclear. The CDR3 runs to 14 residues. Per germline, CDR1 SGHTA and CDR2 FQGTGA. Trimming shortened V by 1 base and J by 7 bases, and 11 bases separated the two germline ends. The CDR3 loop is CASSLNPLENEQFF. The CDR3 DNA reads as TGTGCCAGCAGCTTAAACCCCCTGGAGAATGAGCAGTTCTTC. The whole variable domain, filled in from reference TRBV7-3 and TRBJ2-1, reads GAGVSQTPSNKVTEKGKYVELRCDPISGHTALYWYRQSLGQGPEFLIYFQGTGAADDSGLPNDRFFAVRPEGSVSTLKIQRTERGDSAVYLCASSLNPLENEQFFGPGTRLTVL.

The CDR3, as DNA: TGCAGCGTTGAAGATCAGGCAACTAATGAAAAACTGTTTTTT. Translated, it gives CSVEDQATNEKLFF. The chain recombines TRBV29-1 with TRBJ1-4; D gene ambiguous. CDR1 SQVTM and CDR2 ANQGSEA come from the germline V gene. The CDR3 has 14 amino acids. Trimming removed 0 bases from V and 0 bases from J, with 5 bases in between.

This clone was counted between two and nine times. The sample has other DNA sequences that encode this CDR3 too. The chain recombines TRBV14 with TRBJ1-1; D gene unclear. V lost 4 bases and J lost 0, with 6 bases in between. This CDR3 has 13 amino acids. Germline V gene data show CDR1 as SGHDN and CDR2 as FVKESK. The DNA for the CDR3 is TGTGCCAGCAGCCCCCCTGTGAACACTGAAGCTTTCTTT. Translating it yields CASSPPVNTEAFF.

V usage is TRBV11-2 and J usage is TRBJ2-7; 12 nucleotides agree with TRBD1. The CDR3 runs to 16 residues. Trimming at V came to 4 bases and at J to 4 bases, leaving 8 bases not matched to a gene. The V gene's germline CDR1 is SGHAT and CDR2 FQNNGV. CDR3 region: CASSSPRDRGLYEQYF. CDR3 bases: TGTGCCAGCAGCTCGCCGAGGGACAGGGGGCTGTACGAGCAGTACTTC.

The chain recombines TRBV7-3 with TRBJ1-2, with TRBD1 identical over 9 bases. Germline lookup yields CDR1 SGHTA and CDR2 FQGTGA. V lost 5 bases, J lost 8 bases, and 9 bases stayed unmatched. The length of the CDR3 is 14 residues. CDR3 in amino acids: CASSAGQGETGYTF. The CDR3 nucleotides read TGTGCCAGCAGCGCGGGACAGGGAGAAACCGGCTACACCTTC.